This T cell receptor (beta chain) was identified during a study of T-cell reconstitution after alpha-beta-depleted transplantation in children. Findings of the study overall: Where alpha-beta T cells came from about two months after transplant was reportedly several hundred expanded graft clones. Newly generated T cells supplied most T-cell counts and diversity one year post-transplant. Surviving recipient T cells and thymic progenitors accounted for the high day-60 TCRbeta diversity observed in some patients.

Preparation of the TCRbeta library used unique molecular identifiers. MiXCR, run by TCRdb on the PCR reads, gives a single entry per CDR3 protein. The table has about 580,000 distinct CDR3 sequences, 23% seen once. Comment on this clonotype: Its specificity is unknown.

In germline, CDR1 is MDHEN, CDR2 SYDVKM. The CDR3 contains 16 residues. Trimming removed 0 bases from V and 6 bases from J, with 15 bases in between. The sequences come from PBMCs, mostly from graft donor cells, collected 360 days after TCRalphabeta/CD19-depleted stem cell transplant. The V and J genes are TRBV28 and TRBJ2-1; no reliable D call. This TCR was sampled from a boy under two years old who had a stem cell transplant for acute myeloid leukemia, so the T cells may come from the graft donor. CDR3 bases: TGTGCCAGCAGTTTATGGAGCAGGTCGCCCAGCAATGAGCAGTTCTTC. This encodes CASSLWSRSPSNEQFF.